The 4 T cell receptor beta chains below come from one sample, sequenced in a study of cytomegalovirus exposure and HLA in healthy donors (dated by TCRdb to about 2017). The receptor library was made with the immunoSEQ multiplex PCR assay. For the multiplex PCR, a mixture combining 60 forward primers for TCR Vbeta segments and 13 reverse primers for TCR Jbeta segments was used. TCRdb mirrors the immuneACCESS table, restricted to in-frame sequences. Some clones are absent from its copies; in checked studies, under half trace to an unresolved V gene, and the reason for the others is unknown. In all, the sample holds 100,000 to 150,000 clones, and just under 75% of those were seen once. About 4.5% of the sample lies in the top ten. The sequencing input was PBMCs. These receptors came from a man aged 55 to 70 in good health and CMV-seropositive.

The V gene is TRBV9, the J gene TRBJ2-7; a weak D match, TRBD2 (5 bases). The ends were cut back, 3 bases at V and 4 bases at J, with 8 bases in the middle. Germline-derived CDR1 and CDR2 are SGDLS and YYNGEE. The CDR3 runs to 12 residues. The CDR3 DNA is TGTGCCAGCAGCGGGACGGGGTACGAGCAGTACTTC. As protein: CASSGTGYEQYF. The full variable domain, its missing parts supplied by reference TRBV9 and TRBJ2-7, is DSGVTQTPKHLITATGQRVTLRCSPRSGDLSVYWYQQSLDQGLQFLIQYYNGEERAKGNILERFSAQQFPDLHSELNLSSLELGDSALYFCASSGTGYEQYFGPGTRLTVT.

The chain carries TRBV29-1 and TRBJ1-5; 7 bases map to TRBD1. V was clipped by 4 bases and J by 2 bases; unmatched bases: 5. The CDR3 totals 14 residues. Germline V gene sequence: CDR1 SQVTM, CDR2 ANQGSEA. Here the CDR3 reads CSVGSGTGNQPQHF. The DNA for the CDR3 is TGCAGCGTTGGCTCCGGGACAGGCAATCAGCCCCAGCATTTT.

CDR3: CASSLGDRDDETQYF. CDR3 DNA: TGTGCCAGCAGCTTAGGGGACAGGGATGATGAGACCCAGTACTTC. This chain uses TRBV11-2 with TRBJ2-5; 9 nucleotides align to TRBD1. Germline lookup yields CDR1 SGHAT and CDR2 FQNNGV. CDR3 length equals 15 residues. V lost 1 base, J lost 5 bases, and 5 bases stayed unmatched.

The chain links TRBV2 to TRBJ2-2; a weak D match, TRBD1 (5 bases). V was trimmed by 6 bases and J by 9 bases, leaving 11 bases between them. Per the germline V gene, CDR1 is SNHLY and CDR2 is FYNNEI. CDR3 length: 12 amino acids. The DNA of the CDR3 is TGTGCCAGCAGGGCAGGGTCGAGGGAGCTGTTTTTT. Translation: CASRAGSRELFF.